This paragraph covers one T cell receptor (beta chain) sequence. Its matching antigen is unknown. The sample comes from a study of cytotoxic CD8 clonotypes in ibrutinib-treated CLL. Whole-study findings and limits: Public clonotypes occurred uncommonly; on treatment, they contracted or remained stable.

Measured with immunoSEQ multiplex PCR; TCRdb has only the in-frame clones, and not every one. The sample yields around 310,000 clones, roughly 79% seen once. About 2 micrograms of genomic DNA, which was extracted from cryopreserved PBMCs, served as the material used for the TCR beta libraries. The sequence was collected from a human donor with chronic lymphocytic leukemia. Material: PBMCs, obtained before ibrutinib treatment.

The CDR3 loop is CAWNLAGPANTGELFF. The DNA of the CDR3 is TGTGCCTGGAATCTAGCGGGCCCCGCGAACACCGGGGAGCTGTTTTTT. The chain combines TRBV30 with TRBJ2-2, with 8 nucleotides matching TRBD2. Looked up from germline, CDR1 is GTSNPN and CDR2 is SVGIG (reference sequence). The ends lost 4 bases at V and 0 bases at J; junction bases unmatched: 7. The CDR3 loop spans 16 amino acids.